This entry lists 20 T cell receptor beta chains sequenced from one sample in a study of cytomegalovirus exposure and HLA in healthy donors. PCR employed 60 Vbeta and 13 Jbeta primers. Profiled with immunoSEQ multiplex PCR; TCRdb holds only in-frame clones, not every one. This table holds about 110,000 clones, approximately 82% found once. The specimen was PBMCs. These receptors all stem from a man under 40 in good health and CMV-seropositive.

The chain recombines TRBV5-1 with TRBJ2-1; TRBD1 matches 8 bases. Unmatched junction bases numbered 6, after V lost 1 base and J lost 9 bases. The CDR3 contains 14 residues. Germline V gives CDR1 SGHRS, CDR2 YFSETQ. The CDR3 loop reads CASSLQSGGGEQFF. The CDR3 bases are TGCGCCAGCAGCTTGCAATCAGGGGGCGGTGAGCAGTTCTTC. The full variable domain, completed using reference TRBV5-1 and TRBJ2-1, is KAGVTQTPRYLIKTRGQQVTLSCSPISGHRSVSWYQQTPGQGLQFLFEYFSETQRNKGNFPGRFSGRQFSNSRSEMNVSTLELGDSALYLCASSLQSGGGEQFFGPGTRLTVL.

This chain joins TRBV25-1 and TRBJ2-1; 9 bases agree with TRBD1. Germline V gene lookup returns CDR1 MGHDK and CDR2 SYGVNS. Germline trimming cut 4 bases from V and 3 bases from J; bases unmatched to any gene: 4. CDR3 length: 15 amino acids. The CDR3 loop is CASSARDRDYNEQFF. In DNA form, the CDR3 reads TGTGCCAGCAGTGCCCGGGACAGGGACTACAATGAGCAGTTCTTC.

About this clone itself: An end of the junction does not agree with germline; a read error may underlie this. This rearrangement joins TRBV9 to TRBJ2-2; D is perhaps TRBD2 (6 bases). The germline CDR1 and CDR2 sequences are SGDLS and YYNGEE. The CDR3 is 15 residues long. The CDR3 sequence is CAGSTRDSHTGELFF. The CDR3 DNA reads as TGTGCCGGCAGCACCCGGGACTCACACACCGGGGAGCTGTTTTTT.

This clone was seen a handful of times. The chain joins TRBV12-2 to TRBJ2-7; the table's D call TRBD2 went unverified against the DNA. TRBV12-2 constitutes a pseudogene. The CDR3 is 14 amino acids. CDR3 bases: TGTGCAAGTCGCTTCTCCGGACTCGGCTACGAGCAGTACTTC. As protein: CASRFSGLGYEQYF.

The chain combines TRBV6-4 with TRBJ2-7, with D hard to call. Germline V gene data show CDR1 as MRHNA and CDR2 as SNTAGT. The CDR3 is made up of 14 amino acids. V was pared by 4 bases and J by 2 bases, with 12 bases between. CDR3 residues: CASSARPMTYEQYF. The CDR3, as DNA: TGTGCCAGCAGTGCCAGGCCCATGACCTACGAGCAGTACTTC.

V usage is TRBV7-9 and J usage is TRBJ1-4; 10 bases map to TRBD1. The CDR3 spans 14 residues. V was clipped by 6 bases and J by 7 bases; unmatched bases: 5. The V gene's germline CDR1 is SEHNR and CDR2 FQNEAQ (reference sequence). The CDR3 sequence: CASRAGQGTEKLFF. CDR3 DNA: TGTGCCAGCAGGGCGGGACAGGGGACTGAAAAACTGTTTTTT.

The chain joins TRBV5-5 to TRBJ2-1, with a possible D match to TRBD1 (5 bases). The CDR3 contains 16 residues. Germline lookup yields CDR1 SGHKS and CDR2 YYEKEE (reference sequence). Between the trimmed V and J ends, which lost 4 bases and 0 bases, there was a span of 14 bases. The CDR3 DNA follows: TGTGCCAGCAGCCCAGCTCGACAGAGCTCCTACAATGAGCAGTTCTTC. It codes for CASSPARQSSYNEQFF.

The genes are TRBV5-6 and TRBJ1-6, with D possibly being TRBD1 (5 bases). This CDR3 comprises 16 residues. Germline CDR1 reads SGHDT; CDR2 reads YYEEEE. The ends were cut back, 7 bases at V and 0 bases at J, with 14 bases in the middle. The CDR3 loop is CASHQLGGSYNSPLHF. Written as DNA, the CDR3 is TGTGCCAGCCATCAACTCGGGGGCTCCTATAATTCACCCCTCCACTTT.

The chain recombines TRBV7-9 with TRBJ1-1, with TRBD1 identical over 9 bases. V dropped 4 bases and J dropped 2; count of bases not matched to a gene: 5. The CDR3 loop spans 15 amino acids. The V gene's germline CDR1 is SEHNR and CDR2 FQNEAQ (reference sequence). CDR3 region: CASSYGTGFNTEAFF. CDR3 nucleotides: TGTGCCAGCAGCTACGGGACAGGGTTTAACACTGAAGCTTTCTTT.

V and J are TRBV30 and TRBJ1-6; 9 bases agree with TRBD1. V lost 0 bases to trimming and J lost 6 bases; unmatched junction nucleotides: 6. The V gene's germline CDR1 is GTSNPN and CDR2 SVGIG (reference sequence). This CDR3 comprises 16 residues. Written as DNA, the CDR3 is TGTGCCTGGAGTGTCCCCGGGACAGGGAGTAATTCACCCCTCCACTTT. It is translated as CAWSVPGTGSNSPLHF. Based on the CDR3 plus reference TRBV30 and TRBJ1-6, the full variable domain is SQTIHQWPATLVQPVGSPLSLECTVEGTSNPNLYWYRQAAGRGLQLLFYSVGIGQISSEVPQNLSASRPQDRQFILSSKKLLLSDSGFYLCAWSVPGTGSNSPLHFGNGTRLTVT.

This clone has only one observation. J is TRBJ1-1 and V is TRBV19; possible D gene TRBD1, 5 bases. Trimming left V 10 bases short and J 11 bases short, with 20 bases between. Germline values: CDR1 LNHDA, CDR2 SQIVND (reference sequence). CDR3 length equals 12 residues. In nucleotides, the CDR3 is TGTGCCACCCAGGAGGAGGGGTCGATGGCTTTCTTT. It is translated as CATQEEGSMAFF.

Written as DNA, the CDR3 is TGTGCCAGCAGCCACCACGGGACTAGCCGACGGGGGGAGCTGTTTTTT. Translating it yields CASSHHGTSRRGELFF. V is TRBV7-3 and J is TRBJ2-2, with 9 bases matching TRBD2. The germline CDR1 and CDR2 sequences are SGHTA and FQGTGA. This CDR3 contains 16 residues. The junction had 12 bases not matched to a gene; V was cut back by 5 bases and J by 8 bases.

This chain uses TRBV5-4 with TRBJ2-5, with TRBD2 matching over 13 bases. Germline CDR1 and CDR2: SGHNT and YYREEE (reference sequence). The CDR3 covers 16 residues. With V trimmed by 3 bases and J by 2 bases, 4 bases remained unmatched. CDR3 in amino acids: CASSSLLAGGQETQYF. CDR3 DNA sequence: TGTGCCAGCAGCTCCCTACTAGCGGGGGGGCAAGAGACCCAGTACTTC.

This sequence joins TRBV28 and TRBJ2-5; the match to TRBD1 covers 7 bases. V shed 6 bases, J shed 4 bases, and the junction held 20 bases outside the gene matches. This CDR3 spans 18 amino acids. Germline CDR1 MDHEN, CDR2 SYDVKM. The CDR3 DNA reads TGTGCCAGCAGACCACTCGAGGGCCGACAGGGTGCGGGAGAGACCCAGTACTTC. This encodes CASRPLEGRQGAGETQYF.

V is TRBV9 and J is TRBJ2-3; 9 bases fit TRBD1. The CDR3 sequence is 15 residues long. V lost 3 bases to trimming and J lost 1 base; unmatched junction nucleotides: 3. Germline-derived CDR1 and CDR2 are SGDLS and YYNGEE. Here the CDR3 reads CASSEQGAGTDTQYF. The CDR3 region has the DNA TGTGCCAGCAGCGAACAGGGGGCCGGCACAGATACGCAGTATTTT. Drawing the rest from reference TRBV9 and TRBJ2-3, the complete variable domain is DSGVTQTPKHLITATGQRVTLRCSPRSGDLSVYWYQQSLDQGLQFLIQYYNGEERAKGNILERFSAQQFPDLHSELNLSSLELGDSALYFCASSEQGAGTDTQYFGPGTRLTVL.

Note on this clone: This sample also contains other DNA sequences that code for the same CDR3. The chain uses TRBV9 and TRBJ2-3; 8 positions match TRBD1. Germline CDR1 and CDR2: SGDLS and YYNGEE. This CDR3 contains 16 residues. The V segment lost 5 bases and the J segment 0 bases; nucleotides outside the gene matches: 8. CDR3 in amino acids: CASSPGTGTSTDTQYF. The CDR3 DNA reads TGTGCCAGCAGTCCGGGGACAGGAACAAGCACAGATACGCAGTATTTT. Full variable domain (remainder filled in from reference TRBV9 and TRBJ2-3): DSGVTQTPKHLITATGQRVTLRCSPRSGDLSVYWYQQSLDQGLQFLIQYYNGEERAKGNILERFSAQQFPDLHSELNLSSLELGDSALYFCASSPGTGTSTDTQYFGPGTRLTVL.

The chain recombines TRBV7-8 with TRBJ2-1; perhaps TRBD1 as D (5 bases). The V end lost 1 base, the J end lost 6 bases, and 10 bases lay between the germline ends. Germline CDR1 is SGHVS and CDR2 is FQNEAQ. CDR3 size: 14 residues. The CDR3 DNA follows: TGTGCCAGCAGCTTAGTGGGGCCCTCCAATGAGCAGTTCTTC. The encoded protein is CASSLVGPSNEQFF.

The gene calls are TRBV27 and TRBJ2-3; no clear D gene. V lost 5 bases to trimming and J lost 2 bases, with 5 bases between them. The CDR3 runs 12 residues. Per germline, CDR1 MNHEY and CDR2 SMNVEV (reference sequence). Here the CDR3 DNA reads TGTGCCAGCAGTCCCTACACAGATACGCAGTATTTT. This codes for CASSPYTDTQYF.

J is TRBJ2-3 and V is TRBV29-1, with a weak D call TRBD2 (6 bases). Trimming shortened V by 0 bases and J by 1 base, and 11 bases separated the two germline ends. This CDR3 is built from 15 residues. Germline V gene data show CDR1 as SQVTM and CDR2 as ANQGSEA. The CDR3 loop reads CSVEEGGEGTDTQYF. CDR3 DNA sequence: TGCAGCGTTGAAGAGGGGGGTGAGGGCACAGATACGCAGTATTTT.

The chain is built from TRBV28 and TRBJ1-3; tentatively, D is TRBD1 (6 bases). The CDR3 consists of 12 residues. Germline loops: CDR1 MDHEN, CDR2 SYDVKM. Trimming took off 6 bases at V and 8 bases at J, with 11 bases between the two ends. The CDR3 spells CASSSQGYTIYF. CDR3 DNA sequence: TGTGCCAGCAGCTCACAGGGATACACCATATATTTT.